The present T cell receptor beta chain was sequenced within a study of blood T cell repertoires in COVID-19. Study in general: There were acute and convalescent COVID-19 samples, and they came from the United States, Italy and Spain.

The V gene's germline CDR1 is LNHDA and CDR2 SQIVND (reference sequence). This CDR3 has 17 amino acids. The V end lost 5 bases, the J end lost 0 bases, and 18 bases lay between the germline ends. Authors' processing steps: Amplification with reference gene primers provided the estimates of nucleated cell counts. Produced via immunoSEQ multiplex PCR; TCRdb's table is partial and in-frame only. D and trimming come from the DNA, and the V and J calls and clone size come from that table. Here the sample spans roughly 300,000 clones, around 87% being singletons. The sequence was obtained from a woman in her 50s who had recovered from COVID-19. The sequencing sample was made of peripheral blood. The rearrangement joins TRBV19 to TRBJ2-3; TRBD1 might be the D (5 bases). The CDR3 loop reads CASSLPQAVFSTDTQYF. The CDR3 coding sequence is TGTGCCAGTAGTTTACCACAGGCCGTATTTAGCACAGATACGCAGTATTTT.